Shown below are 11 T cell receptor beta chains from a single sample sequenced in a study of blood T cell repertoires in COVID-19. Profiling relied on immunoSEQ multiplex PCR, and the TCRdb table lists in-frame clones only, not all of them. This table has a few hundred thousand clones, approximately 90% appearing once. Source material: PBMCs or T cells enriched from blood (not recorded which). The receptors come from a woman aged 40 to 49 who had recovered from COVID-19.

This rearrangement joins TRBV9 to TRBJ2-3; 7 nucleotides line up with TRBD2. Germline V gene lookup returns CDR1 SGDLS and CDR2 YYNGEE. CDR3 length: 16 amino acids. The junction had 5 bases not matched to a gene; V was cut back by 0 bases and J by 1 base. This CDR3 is CASSVAPSGRTDTQYF. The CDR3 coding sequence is TGTGCCAGCAGCGTAGCTCCTAGCGGCCGCACAGATACGCAGTATTTT.

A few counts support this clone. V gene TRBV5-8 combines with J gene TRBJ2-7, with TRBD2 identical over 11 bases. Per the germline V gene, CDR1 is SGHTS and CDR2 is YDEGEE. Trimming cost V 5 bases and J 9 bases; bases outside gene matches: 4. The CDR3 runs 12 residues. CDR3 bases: TGTGCCAGCAGACCAACTAGCGGGGGGCAGTACTTC. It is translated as CASRPTSGGQYF.

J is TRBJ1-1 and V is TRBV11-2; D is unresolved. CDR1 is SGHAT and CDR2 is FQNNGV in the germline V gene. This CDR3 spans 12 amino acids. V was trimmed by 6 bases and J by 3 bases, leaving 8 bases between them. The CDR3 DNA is TGTGCCAGCAGTCCGGGGTACACTGAAGCTTTCTTT. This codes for CASSPGYTEAFF.

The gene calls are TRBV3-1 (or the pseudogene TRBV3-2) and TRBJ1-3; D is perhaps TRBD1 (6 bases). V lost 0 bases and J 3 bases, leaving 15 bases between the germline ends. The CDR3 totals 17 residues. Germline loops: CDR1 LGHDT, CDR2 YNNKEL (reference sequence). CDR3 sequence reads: CASSQDIYRAGGNTIYF. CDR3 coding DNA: TGTGCCAGCAGCCAAGATATCTACAGGGCGGGTGGAAACACCATATATTTT.

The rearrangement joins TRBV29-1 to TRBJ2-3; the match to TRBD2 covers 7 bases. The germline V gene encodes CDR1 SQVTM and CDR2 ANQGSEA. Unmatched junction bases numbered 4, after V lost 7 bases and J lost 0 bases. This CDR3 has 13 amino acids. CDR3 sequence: CSAERGSTDTQYF. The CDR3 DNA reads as TGCAGCGCGGAGCGGGGAAGCACAGATACGCAGTATTTT.

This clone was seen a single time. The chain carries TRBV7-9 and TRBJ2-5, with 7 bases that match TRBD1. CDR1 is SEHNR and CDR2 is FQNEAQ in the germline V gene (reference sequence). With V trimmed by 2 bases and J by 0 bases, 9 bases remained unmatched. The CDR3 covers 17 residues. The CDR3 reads CASSLPTGRQDQETQYF. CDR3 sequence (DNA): TGTGCCAGCAGCTTACCGACAGGGCGCCAGGACCAAGAGACCCAGTACTTC.

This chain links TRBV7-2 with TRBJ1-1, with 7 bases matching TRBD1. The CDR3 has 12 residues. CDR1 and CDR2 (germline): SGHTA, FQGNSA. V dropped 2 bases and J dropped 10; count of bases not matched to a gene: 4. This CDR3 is CASSLRPGGAFF. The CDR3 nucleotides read TGTGCCAGCAGCTTACGTCCAGGGGGAGCTTTCTTT.

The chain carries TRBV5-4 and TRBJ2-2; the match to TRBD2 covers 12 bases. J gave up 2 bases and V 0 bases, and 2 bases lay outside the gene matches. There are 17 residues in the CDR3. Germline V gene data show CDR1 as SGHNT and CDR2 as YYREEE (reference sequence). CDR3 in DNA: TGTGCCAGCAGCTTGGAGGGACTAGCGGGTAACACCGGGGAGCTGTTTTTT. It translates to CASSLEGLAGNTGELFF.

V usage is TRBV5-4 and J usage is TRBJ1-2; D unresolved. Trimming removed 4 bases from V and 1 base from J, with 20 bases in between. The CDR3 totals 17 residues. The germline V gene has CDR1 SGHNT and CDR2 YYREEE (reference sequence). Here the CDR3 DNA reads TGTGCCAGCAGCGCGGAGCCGGTTGCGGGGAATAACTATGGCTACACCTTC. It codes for CASSAEPVAGNNYGYTF.

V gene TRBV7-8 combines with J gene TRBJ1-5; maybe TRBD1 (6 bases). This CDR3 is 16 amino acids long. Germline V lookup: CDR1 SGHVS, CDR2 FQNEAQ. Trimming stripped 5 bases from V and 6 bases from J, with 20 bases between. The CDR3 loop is CASSTGYPHRRQPQHF. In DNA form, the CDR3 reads TGTGCCAGCAGCACAGGGTACCCCCATCGGCGTCAGCCCCAGCATTTT.

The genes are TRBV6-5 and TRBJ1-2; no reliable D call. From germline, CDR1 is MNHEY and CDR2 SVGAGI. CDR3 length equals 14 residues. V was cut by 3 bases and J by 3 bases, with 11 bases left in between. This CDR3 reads CASSYGPGDYGYTF. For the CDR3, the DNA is TGTGCCAGCAGTTATGGGCCCGGCGACTATGGCTACACCTTC.